This T cell receptor beta chain was sequenced for a study of blood T cell repertoires in COVID-19. Study information: Sites in the United States, Italy and Spain provided acute and convalescent COVID-19 samples. The cDNA or gDNA used as material had been derived from T cells, B-cell-depleted T cells, or PBMCs.

Per the original methods: By means of reference gene primer amplification, nucleated cell counts were estimated. This table comes from immunoSEQ multiplex PCR, and its TCRdb copy is limited to in-frame clones, with some not included. Clone size and V and J calls were adopted from that table, with D and trimming inferred from the DNA. The data show 360,000 or so clones, 90% seen once. V was pared by 3 bases and J by 3 bases, with 6 bases of the junction left unmatched. The CDR3 extends over 15 amino acids. Germline values: CDR1 PRHDT, CDR2 FYEKMQ (reference sequence). The TCR originated in a man aged 18 to 30 with active or convalescent COVID-19. The sample was peripheral blood. The V and J genes are TRBV13 and TRBJ2-7; 9 bases fit TRBD1. CDR3 nucleotides: TGTGCCAGCAGCTTCGCGGGACAGGGACTCTACGAGCAGTACTTC. Its protein product is CASSFAGQGLYEQYF.